The 10 T cell receptor beta chains below all came from one sample that was sequenced in a study of regulatory T cells in long-lasting Graves disease. The authors built TCR beta libraries using iRepertoire HTBI primers and Arm-PCR of CDR3 regions. One entry per CDR3 protein, called by TCRdb with MiXCR from the multiplex PCR reads. The data show approximately 500,000 distinct CDR3 sequences, roughly 21% seen once. The time point is: persistent/refractory GD, antithyroid drugs over 5 years with positive TRAb. After RNA was extracted from PBMCs, the TCR library was made from it. The material was peripheral blood mononuclear cells (PBMCs), obtained when the disease was refractory, from a patient treated with antithyroid drugs. These TCRs come from a female donor with Graves disease.

This clonotype was counted between two and nine times. This chain links TRBV24-1 with TRBJ1-1; 8 bases match TRBD1. The CDR3 consists of 14 residues. Looked up from germline, CDR1 is KGHDR and CDR2 is SFDVKD. V gave up 4 bases and J gave up 10 bases; unmatched junction bases: 10. The CDR3 region has the DNA TGTGCCACCAGTGAACCGACAGGGGCCGACGGAGCTTTCTTT. Its translation: CATSEPTGADGAFF.

V gene TRBV20-1 combines with J gene TRBJ1-5; TRBD1 aligns across 8 bases. CDR3 length equals 13 residues. Losses at the gene ends were 7 bases for V and 6 bases for J; bases not matched to a gene: 8. Germline loops: CDR1 DFQATT, CDR2 SNEGSKA (reference sequence). As DNA, the CDR3 is TGCAGTGGTCAGCAGGGGGCAGGTCAGCCCCAGCATTTT. Protein sequence: CSGQQGAGQPQHF.

The chain has TRBV28 and TRBJ2-1; TRBD2 agrees at 10 bases. After removal of 6 bases from V and 0 bases from J, the junction contained 8 bases not matched to a gene. The CDR3 extends over 17 amino acids. Germline CDR1 MDHEN, CDR2 SYDVKM. The CDR3 bases are TGTGCCAGCAGAGGGACTAGCGCGCCGAGCTCCTACAATGAGCAGTTCTTC. It yields the protein CASRGTSAPSSYNEQFF.

This clonotype was detected only a few times. The chain is built from TRBV4-1 and TRBJ1-1, with D maybe TRBD1 (5 bases). V lost 1 base, J lost 0 bases, and 9 bases lay in between. The CDR3 is 15 residues long. Germline loops: CDR1 MGHRA, CDR2 YSYEKL. The CDR3 spells CASSQGQLMNTEAFF. As DNA, the CDR3 is TGCGCCAGCAGCCAAGGACAGCTTATGAACACTGAAGCTTTCTTT.

The sample holds many counts of this clonotype. The V and J genes are TRBV27 and TRBJ1-1, with TRBD1 matching over 8 bases. Germline-derived CDR1 and CDR2 are MNHEY and SMNVEV (reference sequence). The CDR3 is made up of 16 amino acids. V shed 6 bases, J shed 7 bases, and the junction held 16 bases outside the gene matches. The CDR3 DNA sequence: TGTGCCAGCAGACCCGCCCGATACAAACAGGGGGGTGAAGCTTTCTTT. Translated, it gives CASRPARYKQGGEAFF.

This clonotype was seen ten or more times. V and J are TRBV12-3 or TRBV12-4 and TRBJ1-2; possible D gene TRBD1, 6 bases. V was pared by 5 bases and J by 4 bases, with 14 bases between. The CDR3 contains 14 residues. The DNA of the CDR3 is TGTGCCAGCAGTACCCCGGGGGCTCCCTATGGCTACACCTTC. It specifies CASSTPGAPYGYTF.

This clonotype has a count of ten or more. This sequence joins TRBV24-1 and TRBJ1-1; a weak D match, TRBD1 (5 bases). V was cut by 3 bases and J by 5 bases, with 12 bases left in between. Germline CDR1 reads KGHDR; CDR2 reads SFDVKD. This CDR3 has 14 residues. In nucleotides, the CDR3 is TGTGCCACCAGTGATGGACGGGGGAGGACTGAAGCTTTCTTT. As protein: CATSDGRGRTEAFF.

The chain links TRBV6-2 or TRBV6-3 to TRBJ2-7; 7 nucleotides align to TRBD1. This CDR3 has 16 residues. CDR1 is MNHEY, CDR2 SVGEGT, per germline. V lost 2 bases and J lost 2; bases outside the gene matches: 9. CDR3 sequence reads: CASSYRVGTAAYEQYF. The CDR3 coding sequence is TGTGCCAGCAGTTACAGAGTCGGGACAGCAGCCTACGAGCAGTACTTC.

This clonotype turned up a few times. V and J are TRBV9 and TRBJ2-2, with TRBD2 identical over 7 bases. CDR1 is SGDLS, CDR2 YYNGEE, per germline. The CDR3 runs to 18 residues. V shed 2 bases, J shed 3 bases, and the junction held 13 bases outside the gene matches. The CDR3 sequence is CASSVSSWTRSDTGELFF. CDR3 sequence (DNA): TGTGCCAGCAGCGTCTCCTCCTGGACTAGGTCTGACACCGGGGAGCTGTTTTTT.

In its sample, this clonotype was seen many times. This chain uses TRBV27 with TRBJ1-1, with D possibly being TRBD1 (5 bases). Deletions cut 2 bases from V and 3 bases from J, with 7 bases between. CDR1 is MNHEY and CDR2 is SMNVEV in the germline V gene (reference sequence). This CDR3 is 13 amino acids long. CDR3 DNA: TGTGCCAGCAGTTTAGTACAGGACACTGAAGCTTTCTTT. Residues: CASSLVQDTEAFF.